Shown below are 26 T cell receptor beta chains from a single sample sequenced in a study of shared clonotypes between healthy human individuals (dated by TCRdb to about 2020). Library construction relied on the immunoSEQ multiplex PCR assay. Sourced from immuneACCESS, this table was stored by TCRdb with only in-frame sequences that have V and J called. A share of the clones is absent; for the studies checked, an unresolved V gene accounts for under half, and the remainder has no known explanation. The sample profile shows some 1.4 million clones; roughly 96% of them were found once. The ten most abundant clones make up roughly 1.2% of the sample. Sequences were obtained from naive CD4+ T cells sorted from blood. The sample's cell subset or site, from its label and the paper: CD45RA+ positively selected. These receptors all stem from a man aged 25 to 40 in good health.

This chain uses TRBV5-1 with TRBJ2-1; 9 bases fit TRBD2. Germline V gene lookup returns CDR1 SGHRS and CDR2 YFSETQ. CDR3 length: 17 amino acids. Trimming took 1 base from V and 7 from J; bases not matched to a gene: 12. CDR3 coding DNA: TGCGCCAGCAGCTTGCCACAATGGCGGGAGGGGAGAAATGAGCAGTTCTTC. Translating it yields CASSLPQWREGRNEQFF.

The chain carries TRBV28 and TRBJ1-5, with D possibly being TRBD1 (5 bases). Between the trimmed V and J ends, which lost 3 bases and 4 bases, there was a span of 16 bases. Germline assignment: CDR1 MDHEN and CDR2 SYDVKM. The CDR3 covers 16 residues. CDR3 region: CASSFSMGQLNQPQHF. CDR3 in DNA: TGTGCCAGCAGTTTCTCCATGGGGCAACTTAATCAGCCCCAGCATTTT.

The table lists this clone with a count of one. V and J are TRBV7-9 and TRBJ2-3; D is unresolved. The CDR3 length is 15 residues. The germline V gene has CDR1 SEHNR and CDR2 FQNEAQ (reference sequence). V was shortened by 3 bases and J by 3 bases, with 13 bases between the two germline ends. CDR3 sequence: CASSFAIPGTDTQYF. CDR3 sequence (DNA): TGTGCCAGCAGCTTTGCGATCCCCGGAACAGATACGCAGTATTTT.

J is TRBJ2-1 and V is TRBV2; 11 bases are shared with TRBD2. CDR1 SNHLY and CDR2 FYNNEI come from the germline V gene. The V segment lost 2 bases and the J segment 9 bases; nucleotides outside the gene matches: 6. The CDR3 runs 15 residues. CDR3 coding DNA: TGTGCCAGCAGTGAATTAGCGGGAGGGCTAGGTGAGCAGTTCTTC. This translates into CASSELAGGLGEQFF. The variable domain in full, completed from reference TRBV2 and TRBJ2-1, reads EPEVTQTPSHQVTQMGQEVILRCVPISNHLYFYWYRQILGQKVEFLVSFYNNEISEKSEIFDDQFSVERPDGSNFTLKIRSTKLEDSAMYFCASSELAGGLGEQFFGPGTRLTVL.

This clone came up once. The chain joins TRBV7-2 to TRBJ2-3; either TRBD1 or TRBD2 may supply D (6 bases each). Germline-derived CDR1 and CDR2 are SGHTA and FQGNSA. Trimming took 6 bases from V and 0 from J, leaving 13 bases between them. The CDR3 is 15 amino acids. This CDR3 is CASSSRGHSTDTQYF. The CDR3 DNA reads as TGTGCCAGCAGTTCGCGGGGACATAGCACAGATACGCAGTATTTT. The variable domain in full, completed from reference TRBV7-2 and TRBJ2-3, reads GAGVSQSPSNKVTEKGKDVELRCDPISGHTALYWYRQSLGQGLEFLIYFQGNSAPDKSGLPSDRFSAERTGGSVSTLTIQRTQQEDSAVYLCASSSRGHSTDTQYFGPGTRLTVL.

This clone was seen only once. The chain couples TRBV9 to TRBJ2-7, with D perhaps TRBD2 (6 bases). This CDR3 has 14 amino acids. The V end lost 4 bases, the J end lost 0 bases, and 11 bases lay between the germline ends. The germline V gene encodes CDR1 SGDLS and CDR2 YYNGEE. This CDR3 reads CASSPGLFSYEQYF. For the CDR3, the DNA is TGTGCCAGCAGCCCGGGACTCTTCTCCTACGAGCAGTACTTC.

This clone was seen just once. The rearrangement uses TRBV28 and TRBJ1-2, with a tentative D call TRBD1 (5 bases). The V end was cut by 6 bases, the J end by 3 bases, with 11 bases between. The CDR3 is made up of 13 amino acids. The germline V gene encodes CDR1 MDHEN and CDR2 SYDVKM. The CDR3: CASRTGTDYGYTF. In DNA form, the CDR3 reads TGTGCCAGCAGGACCGGGACCGACTATGGCTACACCTTC.

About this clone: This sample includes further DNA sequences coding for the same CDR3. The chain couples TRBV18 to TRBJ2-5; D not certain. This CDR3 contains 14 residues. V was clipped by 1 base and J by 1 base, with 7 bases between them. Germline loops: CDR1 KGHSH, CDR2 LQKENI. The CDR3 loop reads CASSPQGSQETQYF. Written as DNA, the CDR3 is TGTGCCAGCTCACCACAAGGCAGCCAAGAGACCCAGTACTTC.

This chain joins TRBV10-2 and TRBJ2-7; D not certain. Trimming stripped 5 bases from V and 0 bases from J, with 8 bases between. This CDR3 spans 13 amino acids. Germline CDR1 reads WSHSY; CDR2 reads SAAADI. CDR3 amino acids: CASSQTGSYEQYF. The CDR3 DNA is TGCGCCAGCAGTCAGACTGGCTCCTACGAGCAGTACTTC.

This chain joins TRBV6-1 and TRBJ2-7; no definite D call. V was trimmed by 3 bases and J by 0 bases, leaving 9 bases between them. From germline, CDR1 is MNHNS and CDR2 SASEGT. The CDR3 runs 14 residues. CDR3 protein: CASSDYRNSYEQYF. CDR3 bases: TGTGCCAGCAGTGATTATAGAAACTCCTACGAGCAGTACTTC.

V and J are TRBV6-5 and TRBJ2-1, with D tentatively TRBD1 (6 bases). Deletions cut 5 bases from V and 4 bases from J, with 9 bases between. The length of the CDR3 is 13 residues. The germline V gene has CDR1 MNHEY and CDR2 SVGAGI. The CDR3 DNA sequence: TGTGCCAGCAGTCAGGACAGTTACAATGAGCAGTTCTTC. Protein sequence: CASSQDSYNEQFF.

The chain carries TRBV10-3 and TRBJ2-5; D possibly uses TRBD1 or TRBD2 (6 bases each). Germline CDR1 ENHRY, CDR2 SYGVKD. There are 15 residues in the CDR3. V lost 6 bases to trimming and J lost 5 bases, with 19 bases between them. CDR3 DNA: TGTGCCATCAGCCCGGGGGCCATTAGGGGGGAGACCCAGTACTTC. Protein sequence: CAISPGAIRGETQYF.

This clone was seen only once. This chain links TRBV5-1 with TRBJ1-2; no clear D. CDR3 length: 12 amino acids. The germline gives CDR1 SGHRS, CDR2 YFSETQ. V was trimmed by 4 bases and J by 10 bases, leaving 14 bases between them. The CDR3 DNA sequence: TGCGCCAGCAGCCCGAGGGCAGACGACTACACCTTC. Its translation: CASSPRADDYTF.

The CDR3 loop is CASILAGGSEQFF. The CDR3 DNA reads as TGCGCCAGCATATTAGCGGGAGGAAGTGAGCAGTTCTTC. This chain uses TRBV10-2 with TRBJ2-1; 10 bases are shared with TRBD2. The CDR3 is 13 amino acids. CDR1 and CDR2 (germline): WSHSY, SAAADI. V shed 7 bases, J shed 9 bases, and the junction held 6 bases outside the gene matches.

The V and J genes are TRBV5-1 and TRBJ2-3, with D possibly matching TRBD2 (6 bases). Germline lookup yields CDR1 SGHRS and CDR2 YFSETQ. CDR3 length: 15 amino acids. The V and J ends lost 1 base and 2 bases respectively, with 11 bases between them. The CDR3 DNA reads TGCGCCAGCAGCTTGCGGGGGATTAACACAGATACGCAGTATTTT. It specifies CASSLRGINTDTQYF.

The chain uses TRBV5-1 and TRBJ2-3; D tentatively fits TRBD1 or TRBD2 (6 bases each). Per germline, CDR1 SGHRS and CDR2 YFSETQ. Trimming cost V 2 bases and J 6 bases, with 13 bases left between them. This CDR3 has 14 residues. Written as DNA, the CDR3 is TGCGCCAGCAGCTTTTACAGGGAGGCGGATACGCAGTATTTT. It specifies CASSFYREADTQYF.

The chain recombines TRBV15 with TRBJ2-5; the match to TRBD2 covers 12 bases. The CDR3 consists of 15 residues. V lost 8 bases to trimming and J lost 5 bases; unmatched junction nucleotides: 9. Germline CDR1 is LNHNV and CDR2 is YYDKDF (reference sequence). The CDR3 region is CATRRLAGGRETQYF. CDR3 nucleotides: TGTGCCACCCGGCGTCTAGCGGGAGGGCGGGAGACCCAGTACTTC.

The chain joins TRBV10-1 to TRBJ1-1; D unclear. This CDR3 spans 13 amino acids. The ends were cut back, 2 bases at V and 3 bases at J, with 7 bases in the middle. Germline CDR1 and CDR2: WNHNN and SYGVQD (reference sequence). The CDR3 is CASSENLDTEAFF. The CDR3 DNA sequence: TGCGCCAGCAGTGAGAACCTGGACACTGAAGCTTTCTTT.

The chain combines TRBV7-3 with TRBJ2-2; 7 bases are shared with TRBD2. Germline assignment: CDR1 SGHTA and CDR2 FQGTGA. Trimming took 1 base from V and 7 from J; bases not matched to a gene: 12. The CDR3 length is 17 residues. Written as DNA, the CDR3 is TGTGCCAGCAGCTTAAGCCCCATGCGGGAGCGGGGCGGGGAGCTGTTTTTT. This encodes CASSLSPMRERGGELFF.

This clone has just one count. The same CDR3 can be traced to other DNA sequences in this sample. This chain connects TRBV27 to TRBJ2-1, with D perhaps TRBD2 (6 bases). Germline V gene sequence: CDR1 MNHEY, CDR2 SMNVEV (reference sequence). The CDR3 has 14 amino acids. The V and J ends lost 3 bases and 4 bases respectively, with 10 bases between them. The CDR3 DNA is TGTGCCAGCAGTTTGCAGCGGGCTTACAATGAGCAGTTCTTC. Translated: CASSLQRAYNEQFF.

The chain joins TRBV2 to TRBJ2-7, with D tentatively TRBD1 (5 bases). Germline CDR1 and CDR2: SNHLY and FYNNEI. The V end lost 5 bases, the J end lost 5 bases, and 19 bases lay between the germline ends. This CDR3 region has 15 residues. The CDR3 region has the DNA TGTGCCAGCAGTCACCAACGACAGAATCCCGACGAGCAGTACTTC. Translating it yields CASSHQRQNPDEQYF.

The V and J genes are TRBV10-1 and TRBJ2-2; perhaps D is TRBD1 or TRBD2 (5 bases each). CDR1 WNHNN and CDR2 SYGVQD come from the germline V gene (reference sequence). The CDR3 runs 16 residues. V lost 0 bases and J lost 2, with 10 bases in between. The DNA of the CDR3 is TGCGCCAGCAGTGAGTCGAGGGGCAGAAACACCGGGGAGCTGTTTTTT. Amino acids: CASSESRGRNTGELFF.

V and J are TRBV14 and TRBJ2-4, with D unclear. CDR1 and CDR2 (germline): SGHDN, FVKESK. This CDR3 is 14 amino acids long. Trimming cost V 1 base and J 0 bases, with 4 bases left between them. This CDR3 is CASSQVGAKNIQYF. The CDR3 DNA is TGTGCCAGCAGCCAAGTCGGAGCCAAAAACATTCAGTACTTC.

The DNA for the CDR3 is TGCGCCAGTAAGGACCCAGGGACTAGCGGGAGGGTTTACGAGCAGTACTTC. Its translation is CASKDPGTSGRVYEQYF. The chain employs TRBV5-1 and TRBJ2-7; 16 nucleotides agree with TRBD2. The CDR3 has 17 amino acids. The J segment lost 4 bases and the V segment lost 8 bases, leaving 12 bases of the junction unmatched. CDR1 SGHRS and CDR2 YFSETQ come from the germline V gene.

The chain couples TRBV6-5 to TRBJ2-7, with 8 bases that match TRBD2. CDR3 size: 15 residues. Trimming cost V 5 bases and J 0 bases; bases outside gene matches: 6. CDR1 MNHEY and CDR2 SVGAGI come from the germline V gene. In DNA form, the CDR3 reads TGTGCCAGCAGTACCAGTAGCGGGGACTCCTACGAGCAGTACTTC. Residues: CASSTSSGDSYEQYF.

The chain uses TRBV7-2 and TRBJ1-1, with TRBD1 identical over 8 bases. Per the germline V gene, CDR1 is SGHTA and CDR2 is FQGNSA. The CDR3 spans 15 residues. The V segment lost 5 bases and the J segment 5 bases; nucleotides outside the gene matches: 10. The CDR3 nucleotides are TGTGCCAGCAGCACCAAATCAGGGGGCTGGACTGAAGCTTTCTTT. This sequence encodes CASSTKSGGWTEAFF.